A selection of T cell receptor beta chains follows, all from one sample in a study of early T cells in non-severe SARS-CoV-2 infection. TCRdb fed the 5' RACE reads into MiXCR, producing one record per CDR3 protein. The sample carries about 110,000 distinct CDR3 sequences, around an eighth recorded once. Sequenced: whole blood. These TCRs come from an adult who was a healthcare worker with PCR-confirmed SARS-CoV-2 infection or an uninfected control (not recorded which). Both conserved end residues are part of each CDR3. A D gene is named only where the DNA matches it firmly. Clone size is not always given. Where it is, it says once, few, many or a class for expanded clones.

>TRBV11-2|.|TRBJ2-7|.
CASSPGGAPSFYEQYF
TGTGCCAGCAGCCCTGGGGGGGCCCCTTCCTTCTACGAGCAGTACTTC
>TRBV10-3|.|TRBJ2-3|TRBD2
CAIRGLGVISDTQYF
TGTGCCATCAGAGGACTAGGGGTGATCTCCGATACGCAGTATTTT
>TRBV5-6|.|TRBJ2-4|.
CASSLLRGDKNIQYF
TGTGCCAGCAGCTTGCTGCGGGGAGACAAAAACATTCAGTACTTC
>TRBV7-9|few|TRBJ1-1|.
CASKSLEDTEAFF
TGTGCCAGCAAGAGTTTAGAGGACACTGAAGCTTTCTTT
>TRBV7-9|few|TRBJ1-1|.
CASSHPPGFGSTEAFF
TGTGCCAGCAGCCACCCTCCAGGGTTCGGTAGCACTGAAGCTTTCTTT
>TRBV28|.|TRBJ1-2|TRBD1
CASRGEGARGYTF
TGTGCCAGCAGGGGAGAGGGGGCGCGTGGCTACACCTTC
>TRBV7-2|.|TRBJ1-1|TRBD1
CASSSGQGVGTEAFF
TGTGCCAGCAGCTCTGGACAGGGCGTTGGCACTGAAGCTTTCTTT
>TRBV5-1|once|TRBJ1-1|.
CASSLGHQTNTEAFF
TGCGCCAGCAGCTTGGGGCACCAAACGAACACTGAAGCTTTCTTT
>TRBV5-4|few|TRBJ2-1|.
CASSPEGANEQFF
TGTGCCAGCAGCCCCGAAGGAGCCAATGAGCAGTTCTTC
>TRBV2|few|TRBJ2-7|.
CASSEGHVAPGEQYF
TGTGCCAGCAGTGAAGGCCACGTCGCCCCGGGAGAGCAGTACTTC
>TRBV10-3|.|TRBJ1-1|.
CAISATGLGTEAFF
TGTGCCATCAGCGCGACAGGTTTGGGCACTGAAGCTTTCTTT
>TRBV7-9|.|TRBJ1-1|.
CASSLVPRGLFTEAFF
TGTGCCAGCAGCTTAGTGCCCAGGGGTTTGTTCACTGAAGCTTTCTTT
>TRBV2|few|TRBJ2-1|TRBD2
CAIGLATNNEQFF
TGTGCCATTGGACTAGCGACTAACAATGAGCAGTTCTTC
>TRBV28|many|TRBJ2-1|TRBD2
CASSPQSWREARKQFF
TGTGCCAGCAGTCCACAGTCTTGGCGGGAGGCTCGCAAGCAGTTCTTC
>TRBV2|many|TRBJ2-7|.
CASSRPDSRPLIRLGYEQYF
TGTGCCAGCAGCCGACCAGACAGCCGTCCGCTTATCCGGCTTGGTTACGAGCAGTACTTC
>TRBV5-1|.|TRBJ2-3|.
CASSLANRKVATDTQYF
TGCGCCAGCAGCTTGGCCAATCGGAAGGTTGCCACAGATACGCAGTATTTT
>TRBV6-6|.|TRBJ2-1|TRBD2
CASRFSGDSYNEQFF
TGTGCCAGCAGGTTTAGCGGGGACTCCTACAATGAGCAGTTCTTC
>TRBV24-1|few|TRBJ2-7|.
CATSDTTGPSMRQYF
TGTGCCACCAGTGATACCACCGGGCCCTCGATGCGGCAGTACTTC
>TRBV18|few|TRBJ2-2|.
CASSPRATANTGELFF
TGTGCCAGCTCACCACGGGCGACTGCGAACACCGGGGAGCTGTTTTTT
>TRBV9|many|TRBJ2-7|TRBD1
CASSSRTGGDEQYF
TGTGCCAGCAGCTCCCGGACAGGGGGGGACGAGCAGTACTTC
>TRBV6-1|.|TRBJ1-1|.
CASSPGPEGTEAFF
TGTGCCAGCAGTCCGGGACCCGAGGGAACTGAAGCTTTCTTT
>TRBV7-2|.|TRBJ2-7|.
CASSSRVSYEQYF
TGTGCCAGCAGCAGCCGGGTTAGCTACGAGCAGTACTTC
>TRBV24-1|few|TRBJ2-1|.
CATSDSGVSQYNEQFF
TGTGCCACCAGTGATTCAGGGGTTTCCCAATACAATGAGCAGTTCTTC
>TRBV20-1|many|TRBJ1-5|TRBD1
CSAYRGGNQPQHF
TGCAGTGCTTACAGGGGGGGCAATCAGCCCCAGCATTTT
>TRBV12-3/TRBV12-4|many|TRBJ2-1|.
CASSHGNEQFF
TGTGCCAGCAGCCATGGCAATGAGCAGTTCTTC
>TRBV12-3/TRBV12-4|medium-sized|TRBJ1-6|.
CASTRQHNSPLHF
TGTGCCAGCACGCGACAGCATAATTCACCCCTCCACTTT
>TRBV5-1|.|TRBJ2-7|.
CASSWGGQELSYEQYF
TGCGCCAGCAGCTGGGGAGGACAGGAACTTTCCTACGAGCAGTACTTC
>TRBV10-2|many|TRBJ2-7|TRBD2
CASSLSGTSIYEQYF
TGCGCCAGCAGTCTTTCCGGGACTAGCATCTACGAGCAGTACTTC
>TRBV7-9|.|TRBJ1-2|TRBD1
CASSLQGASDYGYTF
TGTGCCAGCAGCTTACAGGGGGCTAGTGACTATGGCTACACCTTC
>TRBV10-1|few|TRBJ2-3|TRBD2
CASSESMASGSVDTQYF
TGCGCCAGCAGTGAGTCGATGGCTAGCGGGTCGGTCGATACGCAGTATTTT
>TRBV5-1|few|TRBJ2-5|TRBD1
CASRRDRGPPQETQYF
TGCGCCAGCAGACGGGACAGGGGCCCCCCGCAAGAGACCCAGTACTTC
>TRBV19|many|TRBJ1-5|.
CASRGIGTIGNQPQHF
TGTGCCAGTAGAGGGATAGGTACGATTGGCAATCAGCCCCAGCATTTT
>TRBV7-9|.|TRBJ2-5|.
CASSLDGQGQETQYF
TGTGCCAGCAGCTTAGATGGACAAGGACAAGAGACCCAGTACTTC
>TRBV20-1|.|TRBJ2-4|.
CSARDIRQGENIQYF
TGCAGTGCTAGAGATATCCGGCAGGGCGAAAACATTCAGTACTTC
>TRBV25-1|few|TRBJ2-5|TRBD1
CASSEFGQGERETQYF
TGTGCCAGCAGTGAATTTGGACAGGGGGAAAGGGAGACCCAGTACTTC
>TRBV28|.|TRBJ1-4|.
CASSRGTHREKLFF
TGTGCCAGCAGCCGCGGGACACATCGTGAAAAACTGTTTTTT
>TRBV12-3/TRBV12-4|many|TRBJ2-1|TRBD2
CASSLVRAGVEQFF
TGTGCCAGCAGTTTAGTGCGGGCGGGGGTGGAGCAGTTCTTC
>TRBV7-3|.|TRBJ1-3|.
CASSLNQGNTIYF
TGTGCCAGCAGCTTAAACCAGGGAAACACCATATATTTT
>TRBV20-1|.|TRBJ2-1|TRBD2
CSAEPGLANYNEQFF
TGCAGTGCGGAGCCGGGACTAGCAAACTACAATGAGCAGTTCTTC
>TRBV19|many|TRBJ1-5|.
CASKDPGEGNQPQHF
TGTGCCAGTAAGGATCCCGGGGAAGGCAATCAGCCCCAGCATTTT
>TRBV20-1|many|TRBJ2-7|TRBD2
CSAGLAGVYEQYF
TGCAGTGCTGGACTAGCGGGAGTCTACGAGCAGTACTTC
>TRBV13|many|TRBJ1-2|.
CASSLGAGGYTF
TGTGCCAGCAGCTTAGGTGCGGGCGGCTACACCTTC
>TRBV28|few|TRBJ2-4|.
CASGPPPYSAKNIQYF
TGTGCCAGCGGACCCCCCCCGTACAGTGCCAAAAACATTCAGTACTTC
>TRBV6-2/TRBV6-3|many|TRBJ2-3|.
CASSYSGVHTQYF
TGTGCCAGCAGTTACTCCGGGGTACATACGCAGTATTTT
>TRBV21-1|many|TRBJ2-4|.
CASSKGGEGQAKNIQYF
TGTGCCAGCAGCAAAGGAGGGGAGGGGCAAGCCAAAAACATTCAGTACTTC
>TRBV6-6|few|TRBJ1-2|.
CASEDYGYTF
TGTGCCAGCGAGGACTATGGCTACACCTTC
>TRBV5-1|few|TRBJ1-3|.
CASSRDTRSGNTIYF
TGCGCCAGCAGCCGGGACACCCGCTCTGGAAACACCATATATTTT
>TRBV11-3|few|TRBJ2-7|TRBD2
CASSLDWPSGKAEQYF
TGTGCCAGCAGCTTAGATTGGCCTAGCGGGAAGGCCGAGCAGTACTTC
>TRBV18|few|TRBJ1-5|.
CASSAGIDQPQHF
TGTGCCAGCTCAGCGGGGATCGATCAGCCCCAGCATTTT
>TRBV12-3/TRBV12-4|.|TRBJ2-1|.
CASSLGGQKRYNEQFF
TGTGCCAGCAGCCTGGGCGGGCAGAAGAGGTACAATGAGCAGTTCTTC
>TRBV12-3/TRBV12-4|few|TRBJ2-6|.
CASSVSGANVLTF
TGTGCCAGCAGCGTCTCTGGGGCCAACGTCCTGACTTTC
>TRBV6-6|few|TRBJ1-6|.
CASSHGVGFHSPLHF
TGTGCCAGCAGCCACGGGGTAGGGTTCCATTCACCCCTCCACTTT